These 5 T cell receptor beta chains originate from one sample sequenced in a study of blood T cell repertoires in COVID-19 (dated by TCRdb to the early 2020s). Library generation was performed with the immunoSEQ multiplex PCR assay. This is the immuneACCESS table as TCRdb keeps it, with only in-frame sequences that have V and J called. A part of the clones is gone; compared with another copy, unresolved V genes explain less than half, and the rest is unexplained. This sample is represented by a few hundred thousand clones; around nine tenths of them were singletons. Jointly, the top ten make up around 4% of the sample. Sequenced material: PBMCs or T cells enriched from blood (not recorded which). These receptors all come from a woman aged 25 to 39 who had recovered from COVID-19.

As for this clone: This CDR3 is also generated by other DNA sequences in the sample. The rearrangement joins TRBV5-1 to TRBJ2-5; no definite D call. The V gene's germline CDR1 is SGHRS and CDR2 YFSETQ. This CDR3 is 13 amino acids long. V shed 0 bases and J shed 2 bases, with 5 bases lying between them. The chain's CDR3 is CASSLGQQETQYF. The CDR3 DNA sequence: TGCGCCAGCAGCTTGGGGCAACAAGAGACCCAGTACTTC.

The genes are TRBV7-2 and TRBJ1-1; 7 bases are a match to TRBD1. The germline gives CDR1 SGHTA, CDR2 FQGNSA. CDR3 length: 15 residues. Trimming removed 1 base from V and 3 bases from J; junction bases left unmatched: 5. CDR3 DNA sequence: TGTGCCAGCAGCTTAGAGGGGGCCCTTGACACTGAAGCTTTCTTT. This translates into CASSLEGALDTEAFF.

The V and J genes are TRBV10-3 and TRBJ2-1; the match to TRBD2 covers 9 bases. The trim removed 0 bases at V and 9 bases at J, leaving 6 bases unmatched. Germline V CDR1 and CDR2: ENHRY, SYGVKD. The CDR3 loop spans 15 amino acids. CDR3 region: CAISESETSGGEQFF. CDR3 nucleotides: TGTGCCATCAGTGAGTCAGAGACTAGCGGTGGTGAGCAGTTCTTC.

This clone was detected once. The chain carries TRBV15 and TRBJ1-1, with 7 bases fitting TRBD1. The CDR3 runs 15 residues. CDR1 is LNHNV and CDR2 is YYDKDF in the germline V gene (reference sequence). V lost 0 bases to trimming and J lost 5 bases; unmatched junction nucleotides: 6. As DNA, the CDR3 is TGTGCCACCAGCAGAGAGTCTATGACAGGGACTGAAGCTTTCTTT. Residues: CATSRESMTGTEAFF.

The gene calls are TRBV2 and TRBJ1-1, with TRBD1 identical over 10 bases. Germline CDR1 is SNHLY and CDR2 is FYNNEI. There are 14 residues in the CDR3. V was clipped by 11 bases and J by 5 bases; unmatched bases: 11. For the CDR3, the DNA is TGTGCCCACCGAAGGGACAGGGGATCGACTGAAGCTTTCTTT. Translating gives CAHRRDRGSTEAFF.